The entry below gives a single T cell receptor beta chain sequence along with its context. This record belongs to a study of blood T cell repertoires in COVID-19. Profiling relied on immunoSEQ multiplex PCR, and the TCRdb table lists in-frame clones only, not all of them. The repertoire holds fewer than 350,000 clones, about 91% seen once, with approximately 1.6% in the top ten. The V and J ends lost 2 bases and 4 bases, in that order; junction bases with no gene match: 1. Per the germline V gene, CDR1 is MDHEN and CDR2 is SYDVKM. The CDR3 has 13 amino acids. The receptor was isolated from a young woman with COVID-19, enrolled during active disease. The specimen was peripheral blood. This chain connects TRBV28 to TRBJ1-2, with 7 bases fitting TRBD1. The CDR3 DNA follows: TGTGCCAGCAGTTTAGGACAGGTCTATGGCTACACCTTC. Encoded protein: CASSLGQVYGYTF.